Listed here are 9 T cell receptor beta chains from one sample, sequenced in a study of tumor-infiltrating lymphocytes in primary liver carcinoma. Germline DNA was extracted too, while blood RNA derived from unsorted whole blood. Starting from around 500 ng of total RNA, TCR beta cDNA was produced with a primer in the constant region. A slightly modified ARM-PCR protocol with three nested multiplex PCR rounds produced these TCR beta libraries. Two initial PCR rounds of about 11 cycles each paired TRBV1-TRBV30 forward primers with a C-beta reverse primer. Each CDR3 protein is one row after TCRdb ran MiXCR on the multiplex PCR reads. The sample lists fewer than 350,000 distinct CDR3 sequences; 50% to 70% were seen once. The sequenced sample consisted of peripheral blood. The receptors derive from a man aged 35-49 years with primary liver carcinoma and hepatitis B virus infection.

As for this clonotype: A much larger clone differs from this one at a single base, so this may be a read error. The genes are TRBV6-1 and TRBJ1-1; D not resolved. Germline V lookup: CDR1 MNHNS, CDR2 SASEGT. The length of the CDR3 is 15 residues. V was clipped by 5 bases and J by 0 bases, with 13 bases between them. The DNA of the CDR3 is TGTGCCAGCAGTAGGAGACCTCAGGTGAACACTGAAGCTTTCTTT. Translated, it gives CASSRRPQVNTEAFF.

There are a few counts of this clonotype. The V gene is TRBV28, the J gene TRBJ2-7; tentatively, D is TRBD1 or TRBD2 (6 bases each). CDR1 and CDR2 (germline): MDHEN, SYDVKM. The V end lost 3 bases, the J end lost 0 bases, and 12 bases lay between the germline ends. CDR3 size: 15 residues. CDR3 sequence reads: CASSFEGGRSYEQYF. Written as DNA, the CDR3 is TGTGCCAGCAGTTTCGAGGGGGGCCGCTCCTACGAGCAGTACTTC.

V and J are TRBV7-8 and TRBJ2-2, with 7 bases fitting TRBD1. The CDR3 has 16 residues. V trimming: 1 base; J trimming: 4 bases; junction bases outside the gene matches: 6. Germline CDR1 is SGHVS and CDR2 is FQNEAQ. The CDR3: CASSLVIRGSTGELFF. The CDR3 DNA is TGTGCCAGCAGCTTAGTGATCAGGGGGAGCACCGGGGAGCTGTTTTTT.

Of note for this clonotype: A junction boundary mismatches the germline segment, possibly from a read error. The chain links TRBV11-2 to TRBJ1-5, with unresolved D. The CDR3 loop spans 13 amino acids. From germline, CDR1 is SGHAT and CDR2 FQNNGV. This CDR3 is CASSLSSYQPQRF. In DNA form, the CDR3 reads TGTGCCAGTAGCTTAAGTAGCTATCAGCCCCAGCGTTTT.

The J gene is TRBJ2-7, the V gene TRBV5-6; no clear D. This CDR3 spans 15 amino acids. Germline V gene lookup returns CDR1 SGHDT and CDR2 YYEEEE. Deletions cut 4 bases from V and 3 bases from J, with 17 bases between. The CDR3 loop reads CASSDSSGNYYEQYF. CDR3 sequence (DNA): TGTGCCAGCAGCGACTCAAGTGGAAATTACTACGAGCAGTACTTC.

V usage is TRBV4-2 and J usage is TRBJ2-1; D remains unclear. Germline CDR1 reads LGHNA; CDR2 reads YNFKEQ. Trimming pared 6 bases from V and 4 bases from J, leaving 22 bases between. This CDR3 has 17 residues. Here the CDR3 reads CASSPLRTRATYNEQFF. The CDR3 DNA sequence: TGTGCCAGCAGTCCCCTCCGGACGAGAGCGACGTACAATGAGCAGTTCTTC.

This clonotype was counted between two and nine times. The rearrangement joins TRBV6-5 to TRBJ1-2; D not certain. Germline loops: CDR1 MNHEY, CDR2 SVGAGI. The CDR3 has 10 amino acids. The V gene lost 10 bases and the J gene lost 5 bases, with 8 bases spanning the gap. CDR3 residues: CATYKYGYTF. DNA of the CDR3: TGTGCCACCTACAAGTATGGCTACACCTTC.

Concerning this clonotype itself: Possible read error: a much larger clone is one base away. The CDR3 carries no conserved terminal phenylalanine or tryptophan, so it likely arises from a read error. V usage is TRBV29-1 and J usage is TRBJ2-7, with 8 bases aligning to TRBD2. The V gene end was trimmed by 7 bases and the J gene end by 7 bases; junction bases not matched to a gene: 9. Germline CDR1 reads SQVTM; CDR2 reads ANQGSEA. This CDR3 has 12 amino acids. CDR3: CSAAGESGEQYL. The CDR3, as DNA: TGCAGCGCAGCGGGAGAATCGGGAGAGCAGTACTTA.

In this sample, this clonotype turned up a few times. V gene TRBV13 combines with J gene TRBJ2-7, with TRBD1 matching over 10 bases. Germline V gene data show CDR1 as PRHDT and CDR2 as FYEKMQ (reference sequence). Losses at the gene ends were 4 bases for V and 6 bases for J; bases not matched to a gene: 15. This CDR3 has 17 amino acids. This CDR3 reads CASSSRDRGLRKGEQYF. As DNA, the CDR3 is TGTGCCAGCAGCTCTAGGGACAGGGGCCTACGGAAGGGCGAGCAGTACTTC.